The present TCR beta chain was sequenced within a study of T-cell memory formation after mild COVID-19. The CDR3 spans 14 residues. The V and J ends lost 7 bases and 9 bases, in that order; junction bases with no gene match: 12. On this clonotype itself: Its antigen is still unknown.

Notes on the study in general: Later expanders leaned CD4+, whereas day 15 to 85 contracting clones were balanced CD4/CD8.

From the 5' RACE reads, TCRdb called clonotypes with MiXCR, one entry per CDR3 protein. The top ten hold approximately 22% of the sample, which has a few hundred thousand distinct CDR3 sequences, approximately 18% seen once. The specimen sequenced was PBMCs or a T cell subset sorted from them (not recorded which). The chain recombines TRBV12-3 or TRBV12-4 with TRBJ2-3, with 8 bases fitting TRBD2. The receptor's source is a young man who had mild COVID-19 (a few samples of this study predate the infection). Cell type and time point are not known. CDR3: CASTTRVAGRTQYF. CDR3 nucleotide sequence: TGTGCCAGCACCACGCGGGTAGCGGGGCGGACGCAGTATTTT.